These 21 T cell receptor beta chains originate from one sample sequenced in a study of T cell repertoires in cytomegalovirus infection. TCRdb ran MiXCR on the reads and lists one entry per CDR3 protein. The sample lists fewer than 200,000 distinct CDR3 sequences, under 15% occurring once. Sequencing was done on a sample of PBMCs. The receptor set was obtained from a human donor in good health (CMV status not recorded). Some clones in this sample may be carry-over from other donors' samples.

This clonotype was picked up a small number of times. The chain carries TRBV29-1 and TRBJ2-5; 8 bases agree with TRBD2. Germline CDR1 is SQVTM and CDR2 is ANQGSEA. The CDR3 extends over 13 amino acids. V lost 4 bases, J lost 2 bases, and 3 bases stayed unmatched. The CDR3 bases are TGCAGCGTTGGCGGGGGGTTTCAAGAGACCCAGTACTTC. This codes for CSVGGGFQETQYF.

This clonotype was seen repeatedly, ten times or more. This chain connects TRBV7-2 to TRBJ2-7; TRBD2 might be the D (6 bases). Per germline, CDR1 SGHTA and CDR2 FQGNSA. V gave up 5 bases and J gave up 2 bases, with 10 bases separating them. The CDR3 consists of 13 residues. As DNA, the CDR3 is TGTGCCAGCAGCCGCTGGGGGGCCTACGAGCAGTACTTC. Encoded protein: CASSRWGAYEQYF.

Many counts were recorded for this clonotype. CDR3 protein: CASSQVAGGEKLFF. The CDR3 DNA reads TGCGCCAGCAGCCAAGTGGCGGGAGGGGAAAAACTGTTTTTT. V gene TRBV4-3 combines with J gene TRBJ1-4; D not certain. Germline lookup yields CDR1 LGHNA and CDR2 YSLEER. The CDR3 covers 14 residues. Trimming took 1 base from V and 8 from J, leaving 11 bases between them.

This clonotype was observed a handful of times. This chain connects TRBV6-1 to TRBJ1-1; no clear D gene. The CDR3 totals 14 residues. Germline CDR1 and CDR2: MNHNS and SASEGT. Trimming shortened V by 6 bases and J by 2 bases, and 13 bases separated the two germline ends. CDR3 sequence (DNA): TGTGCCAGCAGCAGATACAATTTAAACACTGAAGCTTTCTTT. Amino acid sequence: CASSRYNLNTEAFF.

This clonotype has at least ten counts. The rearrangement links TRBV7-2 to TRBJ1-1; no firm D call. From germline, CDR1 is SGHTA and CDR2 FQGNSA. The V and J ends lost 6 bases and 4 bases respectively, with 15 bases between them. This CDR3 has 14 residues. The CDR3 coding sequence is TGTGCCAGCAGTTGGACCGGTTGGAGCACTGAAGCTTTCTTT. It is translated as CASSWTGWSTEAFF.

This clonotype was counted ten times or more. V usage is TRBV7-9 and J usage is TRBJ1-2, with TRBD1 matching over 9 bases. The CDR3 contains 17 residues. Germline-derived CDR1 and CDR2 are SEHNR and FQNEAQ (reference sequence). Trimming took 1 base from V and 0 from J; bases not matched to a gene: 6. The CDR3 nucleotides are TGTGCCAGCAGCTTAGGGGGACAGGGAGTTTCTAACTATGGCTACACCTTC. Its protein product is CASSLGGQGVSNYGYTF. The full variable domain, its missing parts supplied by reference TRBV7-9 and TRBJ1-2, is DTGVSQNPRHKITKRGQNVTFRCDPISEHNRLYWYRQTLGQGPEFLTYFQNEAQLEKSRLLSDRFSAERPKGSFSTLEIQRTEQGDSAMYLCASSLGGQGVSNYGYTFGSGTRLTVV.

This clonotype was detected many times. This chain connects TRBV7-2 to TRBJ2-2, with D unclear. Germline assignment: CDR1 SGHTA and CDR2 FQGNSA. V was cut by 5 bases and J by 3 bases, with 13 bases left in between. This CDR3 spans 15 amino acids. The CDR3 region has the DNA TGTGCCAGCAGCCCTAACGTAGGGTACACCGGGGAGCTGTTTTTT. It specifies CASSPNVGYTGELFF. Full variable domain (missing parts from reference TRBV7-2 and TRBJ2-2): GAGVSQSPSNKVTEKGKDVELRCDPISGHTALYWYRQSLGQGLEFLIYFQGNSAPDKSGLPSDRFSAERTGGSVSTLTIQRTQQEDSAVYLCASSPNVGYTGELFFGEGSRLTVL.

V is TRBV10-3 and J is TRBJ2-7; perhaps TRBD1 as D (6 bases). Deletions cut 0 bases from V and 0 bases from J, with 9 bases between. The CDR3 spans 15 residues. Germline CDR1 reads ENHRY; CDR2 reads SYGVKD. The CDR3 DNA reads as TGTGCCATCAGTGAGTCCCGGACAGTCTCCTACGAGCAGTACTTC. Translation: CAISESRTVSYEQYF.

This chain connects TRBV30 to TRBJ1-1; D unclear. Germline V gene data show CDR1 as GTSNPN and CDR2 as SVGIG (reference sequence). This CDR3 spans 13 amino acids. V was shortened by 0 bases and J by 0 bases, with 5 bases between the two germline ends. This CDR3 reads CAWSVQLNTEAFF. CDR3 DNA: TGTGCCTGGAGTGTACAGTTGAACACTGAAGCTTTCTTT. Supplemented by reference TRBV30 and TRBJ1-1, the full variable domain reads SQTIHQWPATLVQPVGSPLSLECTVEGTSNPNLYWYRQAAGRGLQLLFYSVGIGQISSEVPQNLSASRPQDRQFILSSKKLLLSDSGFYLCAWSVQLNTEAFFGQGTRLTVV.

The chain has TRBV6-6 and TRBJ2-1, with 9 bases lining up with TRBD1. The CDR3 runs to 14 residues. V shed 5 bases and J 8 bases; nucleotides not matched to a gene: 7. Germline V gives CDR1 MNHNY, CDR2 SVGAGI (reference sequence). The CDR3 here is CASSHRGPGDEQFF. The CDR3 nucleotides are TGTGCCAGCAGTCACAGGGGGCCCGGCGATGAGCAGTTCTTC.

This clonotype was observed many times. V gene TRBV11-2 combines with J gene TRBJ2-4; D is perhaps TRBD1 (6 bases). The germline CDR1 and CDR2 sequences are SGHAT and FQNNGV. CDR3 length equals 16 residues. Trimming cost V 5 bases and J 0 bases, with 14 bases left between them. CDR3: CASSPWTDLAKNIQYF. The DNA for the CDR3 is TGTGCCAGCAGCCCGTGGACAGACCTAGCCAAAAACATTCAGTACTTC.

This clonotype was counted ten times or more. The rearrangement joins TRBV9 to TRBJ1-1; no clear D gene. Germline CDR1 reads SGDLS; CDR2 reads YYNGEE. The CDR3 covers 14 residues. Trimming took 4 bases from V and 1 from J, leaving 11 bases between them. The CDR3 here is CASSPQHQNTEAFF. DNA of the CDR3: TGTGCCAGCAGCCCTCAACACCAGAACACTGAAGCTTTCTTT. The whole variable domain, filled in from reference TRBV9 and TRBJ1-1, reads DSGVTQTPKHLITATGQRVTLRCSPRSGDLSVYWYQQSLDQGLQFLIQYYNGEERAKGNILERFSAQQFPDLHSELNLSSLELGDSALYFCASSPQHQNTEAFFGQGTRLTVV.

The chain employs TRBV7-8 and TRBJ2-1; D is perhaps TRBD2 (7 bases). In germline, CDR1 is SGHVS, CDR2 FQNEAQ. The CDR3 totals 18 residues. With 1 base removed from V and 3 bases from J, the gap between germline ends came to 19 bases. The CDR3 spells CASSLGEGGSSIYNEQFF. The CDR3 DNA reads TGTGCCAGCAGCTTAGGGGAGGGGGGCTCCTCGATCTACAATGAGCAGTTCTTC.

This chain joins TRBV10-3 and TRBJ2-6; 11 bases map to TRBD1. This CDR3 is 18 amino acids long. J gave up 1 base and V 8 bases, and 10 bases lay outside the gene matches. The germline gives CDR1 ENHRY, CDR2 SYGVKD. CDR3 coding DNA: TGTGCCATCGGGTCCCGGACAGGGGGCGTATCTGGGGCCAACGTCCTGACTTTC. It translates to CAIGSRTGGVSGANVLTF.

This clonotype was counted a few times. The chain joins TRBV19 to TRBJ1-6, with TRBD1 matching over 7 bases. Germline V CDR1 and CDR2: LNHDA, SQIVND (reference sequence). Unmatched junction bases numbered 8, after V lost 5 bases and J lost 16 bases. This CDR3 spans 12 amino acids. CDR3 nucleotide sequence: TGTGCCAGTAGTTCCGGGACAGTCCCTCTCCACTTT. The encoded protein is CASSSGTVPLHF.

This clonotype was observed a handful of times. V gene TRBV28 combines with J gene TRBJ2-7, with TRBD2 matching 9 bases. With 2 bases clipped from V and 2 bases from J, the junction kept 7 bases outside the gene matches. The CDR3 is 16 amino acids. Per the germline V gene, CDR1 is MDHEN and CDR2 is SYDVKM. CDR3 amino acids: CASSLRTSAWTYEQYF. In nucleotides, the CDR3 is TGTGCCAGCAGTTTACGGACTAGCGCATGGACCTACGAGCAGTACTTC.

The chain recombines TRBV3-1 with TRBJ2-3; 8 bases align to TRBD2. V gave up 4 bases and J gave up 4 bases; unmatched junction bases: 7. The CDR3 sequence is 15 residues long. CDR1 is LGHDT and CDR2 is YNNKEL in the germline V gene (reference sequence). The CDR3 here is CASSPLAGTPDTQYF. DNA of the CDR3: TGTGCCAGCAGCCCTCTAGCGGGTACCCCAGATACGCAGTATTTT.

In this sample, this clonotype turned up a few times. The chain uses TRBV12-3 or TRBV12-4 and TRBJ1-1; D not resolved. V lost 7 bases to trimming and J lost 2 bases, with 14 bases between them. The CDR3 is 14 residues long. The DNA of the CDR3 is TGTGCCAGCACTTCCCGAGGAGTTAACACTGAAGCTTTCTTT. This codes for CASTSRGVNTEAFF.

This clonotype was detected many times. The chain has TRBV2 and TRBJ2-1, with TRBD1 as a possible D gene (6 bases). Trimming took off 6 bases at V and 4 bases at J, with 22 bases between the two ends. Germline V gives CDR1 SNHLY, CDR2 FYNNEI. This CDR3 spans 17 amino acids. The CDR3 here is CASRDAPRGNRYNEQFF. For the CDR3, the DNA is TGTGCCAGCAGAGACGCTCCCAGGGGAAATCGGTACAATGAGCAGTTCTTC.

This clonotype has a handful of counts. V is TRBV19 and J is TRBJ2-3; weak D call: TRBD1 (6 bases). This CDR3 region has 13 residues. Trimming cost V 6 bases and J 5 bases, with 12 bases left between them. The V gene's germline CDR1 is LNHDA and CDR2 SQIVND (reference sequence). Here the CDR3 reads CASSQGQGDTQYF. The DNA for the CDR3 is TGTGCCAGTAGCCAGGGGCAGGGAGATACGCAGTATTTT. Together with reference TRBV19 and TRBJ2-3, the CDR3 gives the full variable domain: DGGITQSPKYLFRKEGQNVTLSCEQNLNHDAMYWYRQDPGQGLRLIYYSQIVNDFQKGDIAEGYSVSREKKESFPLTVTSAQKNPTAFYLCASSQGQGDTQYFGPGTRLTVL.

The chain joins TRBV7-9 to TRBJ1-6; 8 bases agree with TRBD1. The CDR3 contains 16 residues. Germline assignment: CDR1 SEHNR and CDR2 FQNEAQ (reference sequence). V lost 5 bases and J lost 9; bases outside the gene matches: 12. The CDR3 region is CASSPLGQGSSSPLHF. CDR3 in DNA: TGTGCCAGCAGCCCCCTTGGACAGGGTAGTAGTTCACCCCTCCACTTT.